The TCR beta chain under discussion was sequenced for a study of cytomegalovirus exposure and HLA in healthy donors. Across the study: Some 77 million unique TCRs from HLA-typed donors were held in an early release of data. Overall study findings and caveats: In a later analysis, CMV-associated beta chains were mostly HLA-associated, it appeared. An analysis that was carried out later associated 16,000 or so TCR beta sequences with HLA alleles at 0.05 false discovery rate. TCR association rates varied by HLA locus in a later analysis, with DRB1 highest and HLA-C lowest.

Points on this clone: Its cognate antigen is unknown.

Primers: 60 Vbeta forward and 13 Jbeta reverse. Using immunoSEQ multiplex PCR, the repertoire was profiled, and TCRdb retains in-frame clones only, with some absent. The repertoire holds 150,000 or so clones, with roughly 72% as singletons. Germline V gene data show CDR1 as GTSNPN and CDR2 as SVGIG (reference sequence). The CDR3 has 12 amino acids. Trimming left V 2 bases short and J 4 bases short, with 7 bases between. The receptor was derived from a male donor in good health and CMV-seronegative. The chain uses TRBV30 and TRBJ2-3, with D maybe TRBD1 (6 bases). Sequenced: PBMCs. This CDR3 reads CAWSTGSDTQYF. The CDR3 DNA is TGTGCCTGGAGTACAGGGTCAGATACGCAGTATTTT. The full variable domain, rest sourced from reference TRBV30 and TRBJ2-3, is SQTIHQWPATLVQPVGSPLSLECTVEGTSNPNLYWYRQAAGRGLQLLFYSVGIGQISSEVPQNLSASRPQDRQFILSSKKLLLSDSGFYLCAWSTGSDTQYFGPGTRLTVL.